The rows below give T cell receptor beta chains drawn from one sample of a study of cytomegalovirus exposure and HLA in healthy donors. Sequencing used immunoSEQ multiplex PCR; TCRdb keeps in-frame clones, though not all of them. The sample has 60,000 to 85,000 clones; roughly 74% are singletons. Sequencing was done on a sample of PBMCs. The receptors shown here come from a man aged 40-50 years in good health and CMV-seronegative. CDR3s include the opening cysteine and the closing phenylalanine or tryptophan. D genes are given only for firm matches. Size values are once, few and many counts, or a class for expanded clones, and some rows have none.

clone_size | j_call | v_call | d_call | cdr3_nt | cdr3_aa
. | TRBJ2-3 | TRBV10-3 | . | TGTGCCATCAGGGAGGGGGCTAGCACAGATACGCAGTATTTT | CAIREGASTDTQYF
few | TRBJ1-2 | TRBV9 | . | TGTGCCAGCAGCCCAACCGGGCGGGCCTATGGCTACACCTTC | CASSPTGRAYGYTF
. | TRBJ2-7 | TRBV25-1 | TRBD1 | TGTGCCAGCAGCCGACAGGGATTCTCCTACGAGCAGTACTTC | CASSRQGFSYEQYF
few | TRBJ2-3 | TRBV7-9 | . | TGTGCCAGCAGCTTAACGGGAGTAATTGGAGATACGCAGTATTTT | CASSLTGVIGDTQYF
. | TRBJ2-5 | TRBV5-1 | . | TGCGCCAGCAGCTCGGCGGGACTTTCGGGGGAGACCCAGTACTTC | CASSSAGLSGETQYF
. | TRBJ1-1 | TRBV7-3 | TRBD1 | TGTGCCAGCAGCTGGGACAGGAGAAACACTGAAGCTTTCTTT | CASSWDRRNTEAFF
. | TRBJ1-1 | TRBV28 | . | TGTGCCAACAGTTTAGGGCCCGTGTTTTTCTTT | CANSLGPVFFF
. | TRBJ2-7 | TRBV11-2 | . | TGTGCCAGCAGCCGAGGGCTCGAGCAGTACTTC | CASSRGLEQYF
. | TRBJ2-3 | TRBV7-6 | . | TGTGCCAGCAGCTTAGCGTGGCAGGGGACAGATACGCAGTATTTT | CASSLAWQGTDTQYF
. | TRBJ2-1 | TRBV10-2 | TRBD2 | TGCGCCAGCAGTGAGTCCCCTAACTTTAGCGGGGGGCCCTACAATGAGCAGTTCTTC | CASSESPNFSGGPYNEQFF
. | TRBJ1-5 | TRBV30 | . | TGTGCCTGGAGTGTTGCCAGGGAGCCCCAGCATTTT | CAWSVAREPQHF
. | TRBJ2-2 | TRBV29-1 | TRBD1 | TGCAGCGTTGTGAGGGACAGGGGAATCGGACCGGGAACCGGGGAGCTGTTTTTT | CSVVRDRGIGPGTGELFF
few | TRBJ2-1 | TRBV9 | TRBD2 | TGTGCCAGTCGCGCGGGGGAGGGTTACAATGAGCAGTTCTTC | CASRAGEGYNEQFF
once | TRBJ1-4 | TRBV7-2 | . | TGTGCCAGCAGCTTAAATTGGGGCGCGGTAAATGAAAAACTGTTTTTT | CASSLNWGAVNEKLFF
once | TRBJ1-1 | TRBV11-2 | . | TGTGCCAGCAGCTTAAGGGAGGGCACTGAAGCTTTCTTT | CASSLREGTEAFF
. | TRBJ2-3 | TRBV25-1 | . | TGTGCCAGCAGTGGACCAGGGGTACGCACCACAGATACGCAGTATTTT | CASSGPGVRTTDTQYF
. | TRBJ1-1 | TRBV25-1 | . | TGTGCCACTCGCGGGGCCCTGAGTACTGAAGCTTTCTTT | CATRGALSTEAFF
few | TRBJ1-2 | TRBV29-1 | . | TGCAGCGTTCTAAGGCCTGGGCAGTCTAACTATGGCTACACCTTC | CSVLRPGQSNYGYTF
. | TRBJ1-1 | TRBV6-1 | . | TGTGCCAGCAGGGGTTATAGGACATCTCCTGAAGCTTTCTTT | CASRGYRTSPEAFF
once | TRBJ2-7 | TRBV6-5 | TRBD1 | TGTGCCAGCAGCCCCCGGGACAGTACCTACGAGCAGTACTTC | CASSPRDSTYEQYF
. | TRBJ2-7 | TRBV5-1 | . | TGCGCCAGCAGCTTGGGCAGATTGAACGAGCAGTACTTC | CASSLGRLNEQYF
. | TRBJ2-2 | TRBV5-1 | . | TGCGCCAGCAGCCCCTCTGGGGGCGTAAGCACCGGGGAGCTGTTTTTT | CASSPSGGVSTGELFF
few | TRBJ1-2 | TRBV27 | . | TGTGCCAGCAGTTTTTTTCTCGGGGTCAGAAATTCAAGCGGCTACACCTTC | CASSFFLGVRNSSGYTF
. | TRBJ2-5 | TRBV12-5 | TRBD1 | TGTGCTAGTGGTTCGGGACAGGGGGAAGAGACCCAGTACTTC | CASGSGQGEETQYF
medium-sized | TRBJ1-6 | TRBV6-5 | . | TGTGCCAGCAGTGTTCACGGGATCAATTCACCCCTCCACTTT | CASSVHGINSPLHF
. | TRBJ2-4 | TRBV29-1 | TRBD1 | TGCAGCGTTGGATACGAGACAGGGGGCAGGGGCATTCAGTACTTC | CSVGYETGGRGIQYF
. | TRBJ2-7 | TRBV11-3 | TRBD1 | TGTGCCAGCAGCTCCGGGACAGACACCTACGAGCAGTACTTC | CASSSGTDTYEQYF
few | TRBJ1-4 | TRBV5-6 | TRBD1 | TGTGCCAGCAGCCCCCCCGGGACAGGGGGCGGGCCAACTAATGAAAAACTGTTTTTT | CASSPPGTGGGPTNEKLFF
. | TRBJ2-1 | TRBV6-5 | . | TGTGCCAGCAGTTACAACGGGCAGGGCGAAGAGCAGTTCTTC | CASSYNGQGEEQFF
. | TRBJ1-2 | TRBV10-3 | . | TGTGCCACTCTCCCTCGGGGTGAAAGTGATGGCTACACCTTC | CATLPRGESDGYTF
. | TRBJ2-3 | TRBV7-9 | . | TGTGCCAGCAGCTCCAGACTATTTACAGATACGCAGTATTTT | CASSSRLFTDTQYF
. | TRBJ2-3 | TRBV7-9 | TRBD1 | TGTGCCAGCAGCCGGGACAGGGGGAACACAGATACGCAGTATTTT | CASSRDRGNTDTQYF
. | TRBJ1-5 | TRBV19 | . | TGTGCCAGTAGTTCCTCAGGGTTCAGCAATCAGCCCCAGCATTTT | CASSSSGFSNQPQHF
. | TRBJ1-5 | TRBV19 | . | TGTGCCAGTAGTATGGACAGACGGAATCAGCCCCAGCATTTT | CASSMDRRNQPQHF
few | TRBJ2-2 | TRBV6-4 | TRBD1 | TGTGCCACCGGGACAGGGGAGAACACCGGGGAGCTGTTTTTT | CATGTGENTGELFF